These 27 T cell receptor beta chains were sequenced from one sample in a study of T cell changes during pregnancy in multiple sclerosis. Profiling relied on immunoSEQ multiplex PCR, and the TCRdb table lists in-frame clones only, not all of them. The sample has about 68,000 clones; 90% are singletons. Sequencing was performed on peripheral blood, taken in the third trimester of pregnancy. These receptors came from a female donor with multiple sclerosis, enrolled in a pregnancy study.

Notes on this clone: The junction departs from the called germline gene at one end, perhaps through a read error. V and J are TRBV4-2 and TRBJ2-1, with D hard to call. This CDR3 spans 14 amino acids. The germline CDR1 and CDR2 sequences are LGHNA and YNFKEQ. The CDR3 is CASSQGKLYNEQFF. The CDR3 DNA is TGTGCCAGCAGTCAAGGAAAGCTTTACAATGAGCAGTTCTTC.

This chain joins TRBV7-9 and TRBJ2-1, with 14 nucleotides matching TRBD2. CDR1 and CDR2 (germline): SEHNR, FQNEAQ (reference sequence). The V gene end was trimmed by 5 bases and the J gene end by 8 bases; junction bases not matched to a gene: 8. The CDR3 totals 16 residues. The CDR3 protein is CASSPPGTSGSDEQFF. The CDR3 DNA reads as TGTGCCAGCAGCCCCCCCGGGACTAGCGGGAGCGATGAGCAGTTCTTC.

A few counts support this clone. The chain recombines TRBV6-5 with TRBJ1-5; tentative D call: TRBD1 (6 bases). The CDR3 is 13 amino acids. V lost 8 bases, J lost 7 bases, and 15 bases lay in between. In germline, CDR1 is MNHEY, CDR2 SVGAGI. The CDR3 nucleotides are TGTGCCAGCGGCGTAACAGGGACCCAGCCCCAGCATTTT. Amino acid sequence: CASGVTGTQPQHF.

This clone occurred once. The CDR3 DNA reads TGTGCCAGCAGTTCGTCGGGACAGGGCTCCTACAATGAGCAGTTCTTC. Translation gives CASSSSGQGSYNEQFF. V is TRBV6-5 and J is TRBJ2-1, with 9 bases fitting TRBD1. Germline CDR1 reads MNHEY; CDR2 reads SVGAGI. CDR3 length equals 16 residues. J lost 0 bases, V lost 4 bases, and 4 bases had no gene match.

V is TRBV10-3 and J is TRBJ2-5, with D maybe TRBD1 (6 bases). Trimming cost V 5 bases and J 2 bases, with 12 bases left between them. The CDR3 has 14 residues. Germline loops: CDR1 ENHRY, CDR2 SYGVKD. The CDR3 protein is CAISSTGVQETQYF. The DNA of the CDR3 is TGTGCCATCAGTTCGACAGGCGTGCAAGAGACCCAGTACTTC.

V usage is TRBV6-5 and J usage is TRBJ1-3; D possibly corresponds to TRBD1 (6 bases). The CDR3 totals 14 residues. Germline V gene lookup returns CDR1 MNHEY and CDR2 SVGAGI. V was pared by 6 bases and J by 4 bases, with 13 bases between. CDR3 nucleotide sequence: TGTGCCAGCAGGCAACAGGGAGCCGGAAACACCATATATTTT. As protein: CASRQQGAGNTIYF.

The V gene is TRBV5-1, the J gene TRBJ2-5; TRBD2 is a possible D gene (5 bases). Germline CDR1 SGHRS, CDR2 YFSETQ. The CDR3 is 11 residues long. V lost 3 bases and J lost 5, with 5 bases in between. CDR3 in DNA: TGCGCCAGCAGCTGGGAGGAGACCCAGTACTTC. As protein: CASSWEETQYF.

The chain uses TRBV11-2 and TRBJ2-1, with unresolved D. V lost 3 bases and J lost 7, with 7 bases in between. CDR1 is SGHAT, CDR2 FQNNGV, per germline. The CDR3 sequence is 12 residues long. CDR3 sequence reads: CASSFIANEQFF. CDR3 sequence (DNA): TGTGCCAGCAGCTTTATCGCGAATGAGCAGTTCTTC.

This clone was seen a few times. The chain uses TRBV4-2 and TRBJ2-7, with D possibly being TRBD2 (6 bases). Trimming removed 0 bases from V and 9 bases from J, with 15 bases in between. The CDR3 totals 14 residues. Germline V lookup: CDR1 LGHNA, CDR2 YNFKEQ. In DNA, the CDR3 is TGTGCCAGCAGCCAAGATACGGGCGGGCGGGGGCAGTACTTC. Protein sequence: CASSQDTGGRGQYF.

The chain recombines TRBV6-6 with TRBJ2-1; 10 bases line up with TRBD2. J lost 4 bases, V lost 4 bases, and 7 bases had no gene match. The CDR3 contains 16 residues. Germline loops: CDR1 MNHNY, CDR2 SVGAGI (reference sequence). CDR3 loop: CASSLRTSGDYNEQFF. Written as DNA, the CDR3 is TGTGCCAGCAGTTTGAGAACTAGCGGGGATTACAATGAGCAGTTCTTC.

The chain has TRBV7-2 and TRBJ2-7; D remains ambiguous. The germline V gene encodes CDR1 SGHTA and CDR2 FQGNSA. Trimming took 1 base from V and 6 from J, leaving 13 bases between them. The CDR3 is 14 residues long. CDR3 bases: TGTGCCAGCAGCTTAGGGGTGGCAGGTCTCGAGCAGTACTTC. Its protein product is CASSLGVAGLEQYF.

This chain connects TRBV7-9 to TRBJ1-5, with D possibly matching TRBD1 (6 bases). Germline V gene lookup returns CDR1 SEHNR and CDR2 FQNEAQ (reference sequence). Trimming pared 5 bases from V and 4 bases from J, leaving 15 bases between. There are 15 residues in the CDR3. CDR3 amino acids: CASSTTGDTNQPQHF. In nucleotides, the CDR3 is TGTGCCAGCAGCACGACAGGAGATACTAATCAGCCCCAGCATTTT.

This chain uses TRBV7-3 with TRBJ1-1; D possibly corresponds to TRBD1 (5 bases). Germline values: CDR1 SGHTA, CDR2 FQGTGA. V lost 5 bases and J lost 1, with 14 bases in between. The CDR3 is 15 residues long. Written as DNA, the CDR3 is TGTGCCAGCAGCCCCCAGGGAACAGGGAACACTGAAGCTTTCTTT. Protein: CASSPQGTGNTEAFF.

CDR3 DNA sequence: TGTGCCTGGAGTGTAAAGGCAGGCAGGCAGCCCCAGCATTTT. Its translation: CAWSVKAGRQPQHF. V is TRBV30 and J is TRBJ1-5; D ambiguous. The germline V gene has CDR1 GTSNPN and CDR2 SVGIG (reference sequence). This CDR3 has 14 residues. V was clipped by 0 bases and J by 7 bases, with 13 bases between them. Full variable domain (rest looked up from reference TRBV30 and TRBJ1-5): SQTIHQWPATLVQPVGSPLSLECTVEGTSNPNLYWYRQAAGRGLQLLFYSVGIGQISSEVPQNLSASRPQDRQFILSSKKLLLSDSGFYLCAWSVKAGRQPQHFGDGTRLSIL.

The chain is built from TRBV5-1 and TRBJ1-2; maybe TRBD1 (6 bases). The germline gives CDR1 SGHRS, CDR2 YFSETQ. The CDR3 spans 14 residues. Trimming removed 0 bases at V and 2 bases at J, with 8 bases between. CDR3 loop: CASSLAGANYGYTF. The CDR3 DNA reads as TGCGCCAGCAGCTTGGCAGGGGCCAACTATGGCTACACCTTC. Drawing the rest from reference TRBV5-1 and TRBJ1-2, the complete variable domain is KAGVTQTPRYLIKTRGQQVTLSCSPISGHRSVSWYQQTPGQGLQFLFEYFSETQRNKGNFPGRFSGRQFSNSRSEMNVSTLELGDSALYLCASSLAGANYGYTFGSGTRLTVV.

The V gene is TRBV9, the J gene TRBJ1-2; unclear D gene. CDR3 length equals 15 residues. V was trimmed by 0 bases and J by 4 bases, leaving 13 bases between them. Germline V gives CDR1 SGDLS, CDR2 YYNGEE. The CDR3 reads CASSVAGYDRYGYTF. The CDR3 region has the DNA TGTGCCAGCAGCGTAGCAGGATATGATCGCTATGGCTACACCTTC. The full variable domain, its missing parts supplied by reference TRBV9 and TRBJ1-2, is DSGVTQTPKHLITATGQRVTLRCSPRSGDLSVYWYQQSLDQGLQFLIQYYNGEERAKGNILERFSAQQFPDLHSELNLSSLELGDSALYFCASSVAGYDRYGYTFGSGTRLTVV.

The chain recombines TRBV27 with TRBJ2-7; 8 bases map to TRBD2. CDR3 length: 10 amino acids. Germline V gene sequence: CDR1 MNHEY, CDR2 SMNVEV (reference sequence). Trimming took 6 bases from V and 12 from J; bases not matched to a gene: 4. The CDR3 reads CASRREVWYF. The CDR3 bases are TGTGCCAGCAGGCGGGAGGTTTGGTACTTC.

The CDR3 region has the DNA TGCGCCAGCAGAGCCGGGACAGGGATAATGAACACTGAAGCTTTCTTT. This codes for CASRAGTGIMNTEAFF. The gene calls are TRBV5-1 and TRBJ1-1, with TRBD1 identical over 9 bases. Germline lookup yields CDR1 SGHRS and CDR2 YFSETQ. Trimming removed 5 bases from V and 0 bases from J; junction bases left unmatched: 8. CDR3 length equals 16 residues.

The chain is built from TRBV2 and TRBJ1-2; TRBD1 might be the D (6 bases). Trimming left V 3 bases short and J 8 bases short, with 10 bases between. The CDR3 covers 12 residues. Germline loops: CDR1 SNHLY, CDR2 FYNNEI. CDR3 in amino acids: CASSEGAGGYTF. The DNA for the CDR3 is TGTGCCAGCAGTGAGGGGGCTGGAGGCTACACCTTC.

The chain joins TRBV9 to TRBJ2-5, with 13 bases aligning to TRBD2. Germline V lookup: CDR1 SGDLS, CDR2 YYNGEE. This CDR3 is built from 15 residues. With V trimmed by 4 bases and J by 3 bases, 3 bases remained unmatched. This CDR3 reads CASSFGTSGKETQYF. CDR3 bases: TGTGCCAGCAGCTTCGGGACTAGCGGGAAAGAGACCCAGTACTTC.

The rearrangement links TRBV29-1 to TRBJ1-1; D unresolved. CDR3 length: 13 residues. V was clipped by 4 bases and J by 3 bases, with 12 bases between them. Germline CDR1 SQVTM, CDR2 ANQGSEA. CDR3 bases: TGCAGCGTTGTGGGGTGGGGAGACACTGAAGCTTTCTTT. Its translation: CSVVGWGDTEAFF. The variable domain in full, completed from reference TRBV29-1 and TRBJ1-1, reads SAVISQKPSRDICQRGTSLTIQCQVDSQVTMMFWYRQQPGQSLTLIATANQGSEATYESGFVIDKFPISRPNLTFSTLTVSNMSPEDSSIYLCSVVGWGDTEAFFGQGTRLTVV.

The genes are TRBV6-4 and TRBJ2-1, with 7 bases that match TRBD2. Germline assignment: CDR1 MRHNA and CDR2 SNTAGT. V lost 0 bases, J lost 6 bases, and 5 bases stayed unmatched. The CDR3 covers 15 residues. The CDR3, as DNA: TGTGCCAGCAGTGACTCCAGCGGGGAGGGCAATGAGCAGTTCTTC. Protein product: CASSDSSGEGNEQFF.

This chain connects TRBV6-5 to TRBJ2-5; TRBD2 might be the D (7 bases). In germline, CDR1 is MNHEY, CDR2 SVGAGI. The CDR3 is made up of 13 amino acids. V was trimmed by 4 bases and J by 4 bases, leaving 10 bases between them. CDR3 sequence: CASSWRGRETQYF. CDR3 sequence (DNA): TGTGCCAGCAGTTGGCGGGGGCGAGAGACCCAGTACTTC.

V is TRBV11-1 and J is TRBJ2-1; 16 bases map to TRBD2. Trimming at V came to 5 bases and at J to 8 bases, leaving 12 bases not matched to a gene. Germline V gene data show CDR1 as SGHAT and CDR2 as FQDESV (reference sequence). The length of the CDR3 is 18 residues. The CDR3 DNA sequence: TGTGCCAGCAGCCATGGGACTAGCGGGAGGGCCCCGCTTTATGAGCAGTTCTTC. As protein: CASSHGTSGRAPLYEQFF.

The chain recombines TRBV6-5 with TRBJ2-1, with 8 nucleotides matching TRBD2. This CDR3 is built from 15 residues. J gave up 4 bases and V 0 bases, and 2 bases lay outside the gene matches. Germline CDR1 MNHEY, CDR2 SVGAGI. The DNA of the CDR3 is TGTGCCAGCAGTTACTCGCGGGGGGCTTACAATGAGCAGTTCTTC. Protein: CASSYSRGAYNEQFF.

The J gene is TRBJ1-1, the V gene TRBV7-2; no definite D call. The length of the CDR3 is 13 residues. Per the germline V gene, CDR1 is SGHTA and CDR2 is FQGNSA. Trimming shortened V by 4 bases and J by 4 bases, and 10 bases separated the two germline ends. The CDR3 protein is CASSSIEATEAFF. As DNA, the CDR3 is TGTGCCAGCAGCTCGATCGAGGCCACTGAAGCTTTCTTT. The whole variable domain, filled in from reference TRBV7-2 and TRBJ1-1, reads GAGVSQSPSNKVTEKGKDVELRCDPISGHTALYWYRQSLGQGLEFLIYFQGNSAPDKSGLPSDRFSAERTGGSVSTLTIQRTQQEDSAVYLCASSSIEATEAFFGQGTRLTVV.

This sequence joins TRBV11-2 and TRBJ1-3, with TRBD1 as a possible D gene (6 bases). Trimming cost V 4 bases and J 6 bases, with 19 bases left between them. The V gene's germline CDR1 is SGHAT and CDR2 FQNNGV. The length of the CDR3 is 16 residues. The chain's CDR3 is CASSSPSGGGVNTIYF. In DNA, the CDR3 is TGTGCCAGCAGCTCCCCGAGTGGTGGGGGCGTAAACACCATATATTTT.